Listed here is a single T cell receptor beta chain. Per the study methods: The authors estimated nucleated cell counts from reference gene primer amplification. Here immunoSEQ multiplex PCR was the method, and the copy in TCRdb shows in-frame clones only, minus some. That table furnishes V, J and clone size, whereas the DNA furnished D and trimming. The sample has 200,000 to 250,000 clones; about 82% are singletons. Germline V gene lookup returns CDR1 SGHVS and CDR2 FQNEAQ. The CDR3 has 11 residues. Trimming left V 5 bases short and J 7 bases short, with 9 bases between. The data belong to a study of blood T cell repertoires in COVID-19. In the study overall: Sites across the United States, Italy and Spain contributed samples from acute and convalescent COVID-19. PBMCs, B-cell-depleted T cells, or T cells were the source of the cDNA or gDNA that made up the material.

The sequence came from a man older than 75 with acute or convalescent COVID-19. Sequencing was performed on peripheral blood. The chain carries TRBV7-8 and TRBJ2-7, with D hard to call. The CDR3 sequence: CASSHKWEQYF. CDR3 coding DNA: TGTGCCAGCAGCCACAAGTGGGAGCAGTACTTC.